The clone carrying this T cell receptor beta chain came up many times. Its antigen remains unknown. CDR3 size: 13 residues. Germline V lookup: CDR1 DFQATT, CDR2 SNEGSKA (reference sequence). Trimming left V 6 bases short and J 0 bases short, with 9 bases between. TCRdb recomputed calls from the 5' RACE reads with MiXCR, one row per CDR3 protein. This sample carries 300,000 to 350,000 distinct CDR3 sequences, around 4.5% of them seen once, and the ten largest clones take approximately 19%. These data belong to a study of T cells after yellow fever vaccination. Findings and limits, study-wide: Secondary responses were weaker yet peaked faster, day 5 versus 15.

The starting material was PBMCs, obtained 15 days after the yellow fever booster vaccination. The chain employs TRBV20-1 and TRBJ1-5; perhaps TRBD1 as D (6 bases). The sequence was obtained from a young man who received the YFV17D yellow fever vaccine. In DNA form, the CDR3 reads TGCAGTGCCAGCAGGGGTAGCAATCAGCCCCAGCATTTT. It specifies CSASRGSNQPQHF.